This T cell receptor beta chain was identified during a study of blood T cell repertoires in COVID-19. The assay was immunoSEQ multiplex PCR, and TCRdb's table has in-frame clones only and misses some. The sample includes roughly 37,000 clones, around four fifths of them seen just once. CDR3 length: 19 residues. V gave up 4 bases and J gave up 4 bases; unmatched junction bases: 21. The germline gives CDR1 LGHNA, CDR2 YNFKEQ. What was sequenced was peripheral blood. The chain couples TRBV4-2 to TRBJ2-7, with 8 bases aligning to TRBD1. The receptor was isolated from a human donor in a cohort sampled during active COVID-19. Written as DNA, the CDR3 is TGTGCCAGCAGCCCCCGAAAGATTGGGGATCGGACAGGGTATTACGAGCAGTACTTC. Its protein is CASSPRKIGDRTGYYEQYF.